Below, one T cell receptor (beta chain) is given with its context. The target antigen is unknown. Amplification yielded TCR beta CDR3 regions, with RNA transcripts as the source. RT-PCR in the first round (using the HTBI primer set) targeted the TCR CDR3. TCRdb re-called the multiplex PCR reads with MiXCR, one entry per CDR3 protein. The sample consists of some 770,000 distinct CDR3 sequences, 15% to 20% of them appearing once. This entry belongs to a study of T cells in Graves' hyperthyroidism and ophthalmopathy. Overall study results and limits: Blood also showed most of the thyroid clonotypes that were expanded above 0.001. Ophthalmopathy was separated from stable hyperthyroidism by a 13 V-J model. Model predictions of ophthalmopathy came a median approximately 6.2 months before onset.

The germline gives CDR1 LNHDA, CDR2 SQIVND (reference sequence). Unmatched junction bases numbered 4, after V lost 3 bases and J lost 3 bases. This CDR3 is 15 amino acids long. Sequences were obtained from blood. The chain links TRBV19 to TRBJ2-1; 8 bases fit TRBD2. The TCR comes from a man aged 18 to 35 with Graves' hyperthyroidism. CDR3 coding DNA: TGTGCCAGTAGTATGATGGCGGGAGGCTACAATGAGCAGTTCTTC. This translates into CASSMMAGGYNEQFF.